These 17 T cell receptor beta chains came from one sample sequenced in a study of OX40 agonist ivuxolimab in advanced cancers. TCRdb's table, derived via immunoSEQ multiplex PCR, lists solely in-frame clones and lacks some. The sample consists of 55,000 to 90,000 clones, almost 90% of them appearing once. Sequences were derived from CD4+ or CD8+ T cells sorted from blood, sampled in a trial of the OX40 agonist ivuxolimab. Receptors were obtained from an adult with an advanced solid tumor such as melanoma, head and neck, liver or kidney cancer.

The chain carries TRBV28 and TRBJ1-2; 7 bases align to TRBD1. There are 13 residues in the CDR3. In germline, CDR1 is MDHEN, CDR2 SYDVKM. Germline trimming cut 4 bases from V and 4 bases from J; bases unmatched to any gene: 3. CDR3 DNA: TGTGCCAGCAGTTGGGCAGGGGGCTATGGCTACACCTTC. Its translation is CASSWAGGYGYTF.

In its sample, this clone was seen a few times. This chain connects TRBV15 to TRBJ2-5; tentatively, D is TRBD2 (6 bases). From germline, CDR1 is LNHNV and CDR2 YYDKDF (reference sequence). The V end was cut by 8 bases, the J end by 6 bases, with 19 bases between. The CDR3 has 14 residues. The CDR3 nucleotides read TGTGCCACCGGAGGGGTAGCTAGGGGTCAGACCCAGTACTTC. It codes for CATGGVARGQTQYF.

The V gene is TRBV5-1, the J gene TRBJ1-2; no firm D call. The CDR3 contains 12 residues. V lost 0 bases, J lost 7 bases, and 7 bases lay in between. In germline, CDR1 is SGHRS, CDR2 YFSETQ. The CDR3 bases are TGCGCCAGCAGCTTGGAGGGATTTGGCTACACCTTC. This sequence encodes CASSLEGFGYTF.

V gene TRBV10-2 combines with J gene TRBJ2-7; the match to TRBD2 covers 8 bases. CDR1 WSHSY and CDR2 SAAADI come from the germline V gene. The CDR3 extends over 14 amino acids. The V segment lost 5 bases and the J segment 6 bases; nucleotides outside the gene matches: 9. The CDR3 nucleotides read TGCGCCAGCAGTCCCGGGACTAGAAACGGCGAGCAGTACTTC. The encoded protein is CASSPGTRNGEQYF.

The genes are TRBV15 and TRBJ2-7; tentatively, D is TRBD2 (6 bases). Trimming took 1 base from V and 6 from J, leaving 10 bases between them. Germline assignment: CDR1 LNHNV and CDR2 YYDKDF (reference sequence). There are 13 residues in the CDR3. The CDR3 is CATSRGVGGEQYF. CDR3 nucleotides: TGTGCCACCAGCAGAGGGGTGGGGGGCGAGCAGTACTTC.

The rearrangement joins TRBV7-2 to TRBJ1-1; D not resolved. Germline lookup yields CDR1 SGHTA and CDR2 FQGNSA. V was pared by 4 bases and J by 11 bases, with 11 bases between. The CDR3 loop spans 11 amino acids. The CDR3 nucleotides are TGTGCCAGCAGCTCCAGTCCAAGGGCTTTCTTT. It encodes CASSSSPRAFF.

The J gene is TRBJ1-5, the V gene TRBV19; a weak D match, TRBD1 (6 bases). CDR1 LNHDA and CDR2 SQIVND come from the germline V gene (reference sequence). The CDR3 sequence is 15 residues long. V was clipped by 2 bases and J by 5 bases, with 13 bases between them. Written as DNA, the CDR3 is TGTGCCAGTAGTATACCCGACAGGTGGGATCAGCCCCAGCATTTT. Translating gives CASSIPDRWDQPQHF.

The genes are TRBV7-3 and TRBJ2-3; tentatively, D is TRBD2 (6 bases). The V end lost 4 bases, the J end lost 4 bases, and 12 bases lay between the germline ends. The germline gives CDR1 SGHTA, CDR2 FQGTGA. The CDR3 runs 14 residues. The CDR3 loop is CASSSGLPADTQYF. In DNA form, the CDR3 reads TGTGCCAGCAGCTCGGGACTGCCGGCAGATACGCAGTATTTT.

The chain is built from TRBV7-9 and TRBJ2-3; D is possibly TRBD1 (6 bases). The CDR3 sequence is 14 residues long. Trimming removed 3 bases from V and 4 bases from J, with 11 bases in between. The germline gives CDR1 SEHNR, CDR2 FQNEAQ (reference sequence). For the CDR3, the DNA is TGTGCCAGCAGCTTCGCAGGGGACCCAGATACGCAGTATTTT. This codes for CASSFAGDPDTQYF.

The chain uses TRBV28 and TRBJ2-1; D could derive from TRBD1 or TRBD2 (6 bases each). CDR1 and CDR2 (germline): MDHEN, SYDVKM. V was cut by 8 bases and J by 10 bases, with 21 bases left in between. The CDR3 is made up of 14 amino acids. The CDR3 sequence: CASSLPGGSREQFF. The CDR3 DNA reads TGTGCCAGCTCACTTCCCGGGGGCTCTCGAGAGCAGTTCTTC.

V usage is TRBV2 and J usage is TRBJ2-7, with TRBD1 matching 8 bases. Germline CDR1 and CDR2: SNHLY and FYNNEI. This CDR3 spans 11 amino acids. J lost 3 bases, V lost 10 bases, and 2 bases had no gene match. As DNA, the CDR3 is TGTGCCACCACAGGGGGCTACGAGCAGTACTTC. It specifies CATTGGYEQYF. Together with reference TRBV2 and TRBJ2-7, the CDR3 gives the full variable domain: EPEVTQTPSHQVTQMGQEVILRCVPISNHLYFYWYRQILGQKVEFLVSFYNNEISEKSEIFDDQFSVERPDGSNFTLKIRSTKLEDSAMYFCATTGGYEQYFGPGTRLTVT.

This clone was found a few times. The CDR3 here is CASRQQGLDETQYF. DNA of the CDR3: TGTGCCAGCAGGCAACAGGGGTTGGACGAGACCCAGTACTTC. This chain links TRBV28 with TRBJ2-5; the match to TRBD1 covers 7 bases. This CDR3 is built from 14 residues. V lost 6 bases to trimming and J lost 5 bases; unmatched junction nucleotides: 9. The germline CDR1 and CDR2 sequences are MDHEN and SYDVKM.

The V call is TRBV7-2, the J call TRBJ1-1, with D possibly TRBD1 on 5 matching bases. The V end lost 1 base, the J end lost 5 bases, and 11 bases lay between the germline ends. Germline assignment: CDR1 SGHTA and CDR2 FQGNSA. The CDR3 totals 14 residues. The CDR3 DNA is TGTGCCAGCAGCTTAGTTGGTGGGGGGACTGAAGCTTTCTTT. Its protein is CASSLVGGGTEAFF. The whole variable domain, filled in from reference TRBV7-2 and TRBJ1-1, reads GAGVSQSPSNKVTEKGKDVELRCDPISGHTALYWYRQSLGQGLEFLIYFQGNSAPDKSGLPSDRFSAERTGGSVSTLTIQRTQQEDSAVYLCASSLVGGGTEAFFGQGTRLTVV.

V usage is TRBV28 and J usage is TRBJ2-7; maybe TRBD2 (6 bases). CDR3 length: 13 residues. The germline CDR1 and CDR2 sequences are MDHEN and SYDVKM. The germline V and J ends were trimmed by 7 bases and 7 bases, with 17 bases remaining between them. As DNA, the CDR3 is TGTGCCAGCACCCTCAGCGGGCCGGGGGAGCAGTACTTC. It specifies CASTLSGPGEQYF. The full variable domain, rest sourced from reference TRBV28 and TRBJ2-7, is DVKVTQSSRYLVKRTGEKVFLECVQDMDHENMFWYRQDPGLGLRLIYFSYDVKMKEKGDIPEGYSVSREKKERFSLILESASTNQTSMYLCASTLSGPGEQYFGPGTRLTVT.

The chain links TRBV5-6 to TRBJ2-7; D perhaps matches TRBD2 (5 bases). Germline CDR1 and CDR2: SGHDT and YYEEEE. V lost 0 bases, J lost 6 bases, and 13 bases lay in between. The CDR3 has 14 residues. The CDR3 spells CASSLVAYRGEQYF. The CDR3 DNA is TGTGCCAGCAGCTTGGTGGCCTACCGGGGCGAGCAGTACTTC.

This rearrangement joins TRBV28 to TRBJ2-1; unclear D gene. Trimming shortened V by 3 bases and J by 9 bases, and 6 bases separated the two germline ends. Germline V gives CDR1 MDHEN, CDR2 SYDVKM. CDR3 length equals 11 residues. Here the CDR3 DNA reads TGTGCCAGCAGTTTGATGGGTGAGCAGTTCTTC. The encoded protein is CASSLMGEQFF. Full variable domain (remainder filled in from reference TRBV28 and TRBJ2-1): DVKVTQSSRYLVKRTGEKVFLECVQDMDHENMFWYRQDPGLGLRLIYFSYDVKMKEKGDIPEGYSVSREKKERFSLILESASTNQTSMYLCASSLMGEQFFGPGTRLTVL.

The chain recombines TRBV6-1 with TRBJ2-2, with TRBD2 identical over 7 bases. The CDR3 has 14 residues. V shed 3 bases and J 5 bases; nucleotides not matched to a gene: 3. CDR1 and CDR2 (germline): MNHNS, SASEGT. CDR3: CASSDKAGTGELFF. In nucleotides, the CDR3 is TGTGCCAGCAGTGACAAAGCGGGGACCGGGGAGCTGTTTTTT.